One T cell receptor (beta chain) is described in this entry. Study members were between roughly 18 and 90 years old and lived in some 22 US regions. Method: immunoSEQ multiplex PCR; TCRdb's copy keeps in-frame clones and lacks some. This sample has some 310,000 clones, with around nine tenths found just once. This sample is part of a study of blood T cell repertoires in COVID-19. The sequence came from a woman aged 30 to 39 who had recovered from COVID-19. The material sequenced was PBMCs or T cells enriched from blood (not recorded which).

The CDR3: CASSPPLLDRVYEQYF. CDR3 DNA sequence: TGTGCCAGCAGTCCGCCGTTACTGGACAGGGTTTACGAGCAGTACTTC. The chain joins TRBV2 to TRBJ2-7; 8 nucleotides align to TRBD1. This CDR3 comprises 16 residues. The junction had 13 bases not matched to a gene; V was cut back by 5 bases and J by 4 bases. Germline assignment: CDR1 SNHLY and CDR2 FYNNEI.